This T cell receptor beta chain originates from a study of T cell responses to AZD1222 COVID-19 vaccine. The V and J ends lost 3 bases and 5 bases, in that order; junction bases with no gene match: 11. This CDR3 has 17 amino acids. Per germline, CDR1 MNHNS and CDR2 SASEGT. Sequenced by immunoSEQ multiplex PCR; TCRdb stores in-frame clones only, minus some. The sample comprises about 99,000 clones, over 90% of which are singletons, and less than 5% rests with the top ten. The material was peripheral blood, obtained on day 0 of AZD1222 vaccination. This chain uses TRBV6-1 with TRBJ2-2, with 8 nucleotides matching TRBD1. The receptor was derived from an adult in good health. This chain's CDR3 is CASSDKRQGSRTGELFF. Here the CDR3 DNA reads TGTGCCAGCAGTGACAAGAGACAGGGGAGTCGAACCGGGGAGCTGTTTTTT.